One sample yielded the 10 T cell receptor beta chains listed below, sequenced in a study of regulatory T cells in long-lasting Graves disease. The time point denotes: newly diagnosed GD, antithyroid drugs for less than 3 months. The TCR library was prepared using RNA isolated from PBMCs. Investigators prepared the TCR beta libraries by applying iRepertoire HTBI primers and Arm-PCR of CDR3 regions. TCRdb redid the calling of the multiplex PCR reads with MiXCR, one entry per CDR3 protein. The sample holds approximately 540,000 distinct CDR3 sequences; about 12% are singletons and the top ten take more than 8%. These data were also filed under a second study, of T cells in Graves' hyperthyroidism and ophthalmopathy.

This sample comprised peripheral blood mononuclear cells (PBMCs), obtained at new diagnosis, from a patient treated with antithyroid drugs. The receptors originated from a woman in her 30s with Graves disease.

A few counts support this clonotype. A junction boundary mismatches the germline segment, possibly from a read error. The CDR3 region is CASSPRTSGGPTDTPYF. As DNA, the CDR3 is TGTGCCAGCAGCCCGAGGACTAGCGGGGGCCCCACAGATACGCCGTATTTT. V usage is TRBV13 and J usage is TRBJ2-3; 13 positions agree with TRBD2. This CDR3 is 17 amino acids long. The germline V gene encodes CDR1 PRHDT and CDR2 FYEKMQ (reference sequence).

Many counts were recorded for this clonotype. This CDR3 reads CATSKTHNEQFF. The CDR3 DNA reads as TGTGCCACCAGCAAGACCCATAATGAGCAGTTCTTC. The chain has TRBV15 and TRBJ2-1; D unresolved. The V and J ends lost 4 bases and 7 bases respectively, with 8 bases between them. Germline values: CDR1 LNHNV, CDR2 YYDKDF (reference sequence). CDR3 length equals 12 residues. The complete variable domain, with remaining parts taken from reference TRBV15 and TRBJ2-1, reads DAMVIQNPRYQVTQFGKPVTLSCSQTLNHNVMYWYQQKSSQAPKLLFHYYDKDFNNEADTPDNFQSRRPNTSFCFLDIRSPGLGDTAMYLCATSKTHNEQFFGPGTRLTVL.

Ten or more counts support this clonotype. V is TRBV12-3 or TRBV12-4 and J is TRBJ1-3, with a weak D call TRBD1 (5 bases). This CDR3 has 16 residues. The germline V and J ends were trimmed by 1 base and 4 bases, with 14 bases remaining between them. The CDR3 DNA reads TGTGCCAGCAGTTTAGGGGAAGTGGGACCAGGAAACACCATATATTTT. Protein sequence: CASSLGEVGPGNTIYF.

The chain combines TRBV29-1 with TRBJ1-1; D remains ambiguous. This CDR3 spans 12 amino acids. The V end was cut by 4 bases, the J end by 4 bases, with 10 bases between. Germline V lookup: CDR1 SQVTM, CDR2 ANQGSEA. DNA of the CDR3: TGCAGCGTTGGAGGAGTGAGCACTGAAGCTTTCTTT. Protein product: CSVGGVSTEAFF. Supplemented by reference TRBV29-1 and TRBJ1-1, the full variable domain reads SAVISQKPSRDICQRGTSLTIQCQVDSQVTMMFWYRQQPGQSLTLIATANQGSEATYESGFVIDKFPISRPNLTFSTLTVSNMSPEDSSIYLCSVGGVSTEAFFGQGTRLTVV.

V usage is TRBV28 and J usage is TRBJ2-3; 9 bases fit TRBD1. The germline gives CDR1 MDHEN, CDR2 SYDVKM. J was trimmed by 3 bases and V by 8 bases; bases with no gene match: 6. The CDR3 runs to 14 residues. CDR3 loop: CASGGQGHTDTQYF. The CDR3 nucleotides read TGTGCCAGCGGAGGACAGGGGCATACAGATACGCAGTATTTT.

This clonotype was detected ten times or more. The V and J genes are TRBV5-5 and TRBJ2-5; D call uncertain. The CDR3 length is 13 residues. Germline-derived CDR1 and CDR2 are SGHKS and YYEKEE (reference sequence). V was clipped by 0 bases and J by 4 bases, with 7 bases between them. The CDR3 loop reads CASSLATGETQYF. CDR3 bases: TGTGCCAGCAGCTTGGCTACTGGAGAGACCCAGTACTTC. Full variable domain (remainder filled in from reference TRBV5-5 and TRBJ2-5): DAGVTQSPTHLIKTRGQQVTLRCSPISGHKSVSWYQQVLGQGPQFIFQYYEKEERGRGNFPDRFSARQFPNYSSELNVNALLLGDSALYLCASSLATGETQYFGPGTRLLVL.

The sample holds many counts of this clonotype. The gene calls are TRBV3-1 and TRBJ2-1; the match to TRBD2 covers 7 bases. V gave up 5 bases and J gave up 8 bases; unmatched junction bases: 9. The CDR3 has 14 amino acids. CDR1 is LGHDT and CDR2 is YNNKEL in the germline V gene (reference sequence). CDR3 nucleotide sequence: TGTGCCAGCAGCACTCCACTAGCGAGCGATGAGCAGTTCTTC. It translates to CASSTPLASDEQFF.

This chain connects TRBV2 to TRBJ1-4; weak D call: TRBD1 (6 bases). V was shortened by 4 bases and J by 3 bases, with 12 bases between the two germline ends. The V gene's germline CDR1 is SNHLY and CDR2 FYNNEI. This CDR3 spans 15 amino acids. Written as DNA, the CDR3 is TGTGCCAGCAGTGTTAGAGGGGGAGCTAATGAAAAACTGTTTTTT. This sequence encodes CASSVRGGANEKLFF. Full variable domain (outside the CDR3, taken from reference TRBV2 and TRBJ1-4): EPEVTQTPSHQVTQMGQEVILRCVPISNHLYFYWYRQILGQKVEFLVSFYNNEISEKSEIFDDQFSVERPDGSNFTLKIRSTKLEDSAMYFCASSVRGGANEKLFFGSGTQLSVL.

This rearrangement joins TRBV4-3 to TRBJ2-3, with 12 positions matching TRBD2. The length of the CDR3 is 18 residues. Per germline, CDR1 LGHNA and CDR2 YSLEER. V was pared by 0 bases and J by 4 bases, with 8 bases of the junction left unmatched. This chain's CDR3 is CASSQDSLAGGPPDTQYF. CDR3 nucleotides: TGCGCCAGCAGCCAAGATTCGCTAGCGGGAGGGCCCCCAGATACGCAGTATTTT.

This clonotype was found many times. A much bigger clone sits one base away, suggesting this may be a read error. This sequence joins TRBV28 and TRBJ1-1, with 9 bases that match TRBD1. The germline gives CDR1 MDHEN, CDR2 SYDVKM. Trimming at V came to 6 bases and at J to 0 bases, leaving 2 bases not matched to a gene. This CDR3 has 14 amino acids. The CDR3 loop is CASRRDRVNTEAFF. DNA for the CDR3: TGTGCCAGCAGAAGGGACAGGGTGAACACTGAAGCTTTCTTT.